These T cell receptor beta chains were read from a single sample in a study of cytomegalovirus exposure and HLA in healthy donors. Libraries were prepared by immunoSEQ multiplex PCR; TCRdb keeps only in-frame clonotypes and omits some of them. The sample lists approximately 220,000 clones; about 93% were seen once. The source material was PBMCs. These TCRs come from a woman younger than 35 in good health and CMV-seronegative. Each CDR3 is given without its conserved first and last residue. The D gene is left open where the match is weak.

V: TRBV19
J: TRBJ2-1
length: 11
D: -
CDR3: ASSGSSYNEQF

V: TRBV18
J: TRBJ2-1
length: 13
D: TRBD2
CDR3: ASSRLAGIHNEQF

V: TRBV18
J: TRBJ2-7
length: 11
D: -
CDR3: ASSPMFSGEQY

V: TRBV6-1
J: TRBJ2-6
length: 16
D: -
CDR3: ASSEVVSGLVGANVLT

V: TRBV5-1
J: TRBJ2-1
length: 13
D: TRBD2
CDR3: ASSQGTSGYNEQF

V: TRBV5-1
J: TRBJ2-1
length: 12
D: -
CDR3: ASSLETRTNEQF

V: TRBV7-8
J: TRBJ1-5
length: 13
D: -
CDR3: ASSSSAGAGQPQH

V: TRBV6-5
J: TRBJ2-7
length: 14
D: TRBD1
CDR3: ASSYTGTGISYEQY

V: TRBV25-1
J: TRBJ1-6
length: 14
D: TRBD1
CDR3: ASEDRARSYNSPLH

V: TRBV6-1
J: TRBJ1-5
length: 13
D: TRBD1
CDR3: ASSEGQGAQQPQH

V: TRBV19
J: TRBJ2-1
length: 13
D: -
CDR3: ASSVQDQGHNEQF

V: TRBV9
J: TRBJ2-7
length: 13
D: -
CDR3: ASSPQAGRSYEQY

V: TRBV21-1
J: TRBJ1-4
length: 12
D: -
CDR3: ASSKAAGGEKLF

V: TRBV6-6
J: TRBJ1-2
length: 12
D: -
CDR3: ASSYMVSHYGYT

V: TRBV6-5
J: TRBJ2-1
length: 12
D: -
CDR3: ASRMDSSYNEQF

V: TRBV7-9
J: TRBJ2-3
length: 14
D: TRBD2
CDR3: ASSLAREGLTDTQY

V: TRBV6-5
J: TRBJ2-5
length: 12
D: -
CDR3: ASSGGLYQETQY

V: TRBV6-5
J: TRBJ1-1
length: 11
D: -
CDR3: ASSLQGNTEAF

V: TRBV5-8
J: TRBJ1-6
length: 14
D: TRBD1
CDR3: ASSGEGGVYNSPLH